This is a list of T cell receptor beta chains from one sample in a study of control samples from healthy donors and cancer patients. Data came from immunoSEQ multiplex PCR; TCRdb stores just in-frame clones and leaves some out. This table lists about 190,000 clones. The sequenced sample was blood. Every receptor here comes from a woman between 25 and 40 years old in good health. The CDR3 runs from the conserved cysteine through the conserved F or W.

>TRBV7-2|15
CASSLGWDRETEAFF
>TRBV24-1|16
CATSDFRQGAGETQYF
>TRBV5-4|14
CASSPNWGGTEAFF
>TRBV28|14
CASSNGQGGTEAFF
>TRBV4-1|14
CASSQALPFYGYTF
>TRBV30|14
CAWSQGHGNQPQHF
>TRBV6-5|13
CASIRGTSYEQYF
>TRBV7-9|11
CASSSRYEQYF
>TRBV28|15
CASNDRGPNNSPLHF
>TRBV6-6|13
CASSQGGGQKLFF
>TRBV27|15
CASSLSLSTGQGLFF
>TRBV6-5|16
CASSLSSGGRTDTQYF
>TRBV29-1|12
CSVEGVPDTQYF
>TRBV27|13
CASSWVGSTEAFF
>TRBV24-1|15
CATSDLGTSTDTQYF
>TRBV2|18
CASRSLAGGSSSTDTQYF
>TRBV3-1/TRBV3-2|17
CASSQDSRGGDTGELFF
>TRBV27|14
CASSKGGSNEKLFF
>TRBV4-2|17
CASSQDSKNRQTYEQYF
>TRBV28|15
CASSSGQGASWGYTF